This passage covers 24 T cell receptor beta chains from one sample sequenced in a study of blood T cells in healthy people across ages. The use of a sample-barcoded 5' primer and a J-beta primer mix characterized a second PCR of about 7 to 12 cycles. TCRdb re-derived calls from the 5' RACE reads in MiXCR, one entry per CDR3 protein. The data contain fewer than 1,000,000 distinct CDR3 sequences, around 43% of them singletons. Material: blood. The receptors originated from a man aged 55 to 70 in good health.

This chain joins TRBV20-1 and TRBJ2-7; D call uncertain. The CDR3 has 14 amino acids. V lost 0 bases and J 0 bases, leaving 9 bases between the germline ends. Germline V gene sequence: CDR1 DFQATT, CDR2 SNEGSKA (reference sequence). The CDR3 sequence is CSARDLQTSYEQYF. Written as DNA, the CDR3 is TGCAGTGCTAGAGATCTCCAGACCTCCTACGAGCAGTACTTC.

The chain combines TRBV3-1 with TRBJ2-5, with TRBD1 matching over 9 bases. CDR3 length equals 17 residues. Per the germline V gene, CDR1 is LGHDT and CDR2 is YNNKEL (reference sequence). Trimming cost V 4 bases and J 2 bases; bases outside gene matches: 11. The CDR3 protein is CASSRTGANPLQETQYF. CDR3 in DNA: TGTGCCAGCAGCCGGACAGGGGCGAACCCCCTACAAGAGACCCAGTACTTC.

On this clonotype itself: A read error may explain this, as a much larger clone is one base away. The V gene is TRBV6-6, the J gene TRBJ2-3, with 7 bases matching TRBD1. The CDR3 consists of 15 residues. Germline V gene lookup returns CDR1 MNHNY and CDR2 SVGAGI (reference sequence). J lost 2 bases, V lost 7 bases, and 9 bases had no gene match. The DNA for the CDR3 is TGTGCCAGCAAGGGACAGCCACAACCCACAGATACGCAGTATTTT. Protein product: CASKGQPQPTDTQYF.

CDR3 coding DNA: TGTGCCAGCAGCTTAGCGTCAGCAAACTATGGCTACACCTTC. The encoded protein is CASSLASANYGYTF. J is TRBJ1-2 and V is TRBV7-2; D gene uncertain. Trimming shortened V by 0 bases and J by 2 bases, and 7 bases separated the two germline ends. This CDR3 comprises 14 residues. Germline V gene lookup returns CDR1 SGHTA and CDR2 FQGNSA.

CDR3 region: CASSSSGGTLYEQYF. The CDR3 region has the DNA TGCGCCAGCAGCTCAAGCGGGGGGACACTCTACGAGCAGTACTTC. This chain connects TRBV5-1 to TRBJ2-7; the match to TRBD2 covers 9 bases. Looked up from germline, CDR1 is SGHRS and CDR2 is YFSETQ. This CDR3 is 15 amino acids long. The trim removed 3 bases at V and 3 bases at J, leaving 7 bases unmatched. Together with reference TRBV5-1 and TRBJ2-7, the CDR3 gives the full variable domain: KAGVTQTPRYLIKTRGQQVTLSCSPISGHRSVSWYQQTPGQGLQFLFEYFSETQRNKGNFPGRFSGRQFSNSRSEMNVSTLELGDSALYLCASSSSGGTLYEQYFGPGTRLTVT.

This chain uses TRBV6-2 or TRBV6-3 with TRBJ2-1; no clear D gene. V was pared by 6 bases and J by 10 bases, with 13 bases between. The CDR3 has 12 amino acids. Germline V gives CDR1 MNHEY, CDR2 SVGEGT. This chain's CDR3 is CASRYPPREQFF. The DNA for the CDR3 is TGTGCCAGCAGGTACCCACCGAGAGAGCAGTTCTTC.

This chain connects TRBV3-1 to TRBJ2-5, with 11 bases that match TRBD2. Germline V gives CDR1 LGHDT, CDR2 YNNKEL (reference sequence). The V and J ends lost 1 base and 2 bases, in that order; junction bases with no gene match: 6. The CDR3 contains 17 residues. CDR3 in DNA: TGTGCCAGCAGCCAAGTATTTAGCGGGGGGGGTCAAGAGACCCAGTACTTC. Its translation: CASSQVFSGGGQETQYF.

The chain employs TRBV5-1 and TRBJ2-3; TRBD2 is a possible D gene (6 bases). This CDR3 spans 15 amino acids. Per germline, CDR1 SGHRS and CDR2 YFSETQ. V was cut by 0 bases and J by 3 bases, with 11 bases left in between. As DNA, the CDR3 is TGCGCCAGCAGCTTGGCCGGCGGGGAAACAGATACGCAGTATTTT. Protein: CASSLAGGETDTQYF.

The gene calls are TRBV28 and TRBJ2-3; D call uncertain. V was shortened by 3 bases and J by 2 bases, with 18 bases between the two germline ends. CDR3 length: 17 amino acids. The germline V gene encodes CDR1 MDHEN and CDR2 SYDVKM. The CDR3 DNA reads TGTGCCAGCAGTTTCATCGCCAAAGACCTACACACAGATACGCAGTATTTT. Translation: CASSFIAKDLHTDTQYF.

The CDR3 sequence: CASSAAGHPAETQYF. DNA for the CDR3: TGTGCCAGCAGCGCGGCGGGACACCCGGCGGAGACCCAGTACTTC. The chain uses TRBV9 and TRBJ2-5; D may match TRBD1 or TRBD2 (6 bases each). This CDR3 has 15 amino acids. V was clipped by 3 bases and J by 5 bases, with 17 bases between them. Germline values: CDR1 SGDLS, CDR2 YYNGEE.

V is TRBV10-3 and J is TRBJ2-7; unclear D gene. Looked up from germline, CDR1 is ENHRY and CDR2 is SYGVKD. The CDR3 length is 12 residues. V was pared by 4 bases and J by 2 bases, with 6 bases between. CDR3 nucleotide sequence: TGTGCCATCAGTGGAACCCCCTACGAGCAGTACTTC. As protein: CAISGTPYEQYF.

There are a few counts of this clonotype. V and J are TRBV4-1 and TRBJ2-7, with 9 bases lining up with TRBD1. The germline gives CDR1 MGHRA, CDR2 YSYEKL. Losses at the gene ends were 4 bases for V and 9 bases for J; bases not matched to a gene: 13. This CDR3 has 15 amino acids. This chain's CDR3 is CASSRSGQGSLGQYF. In DNA form, the CDR3 reads TGCGCCAGCAGCCGCTCAGGACAGGGGTCCCTAGGGCAGTACTTC.

This chain joins TRBV7-9 and TRBJ2-4; TRBD1 aligns across 8 bases. The end of the DNA aligns better with TRBJ2-7, so the J call may be wrong. Germline V gene sequence: CDR1 SEHNR, CDR2 FQNEAQ (reference sequence). The CDR3 spans 15 residues. DNA of the CDR3: TGTGCCAGCAGCCCCGGACAGGGAAGGGACTACGAGCAGTACTTC. Its translation is CASSPGQGRDYEQYF.

This rearrangement joins TRBV2 to TRBJ2-2, with 9 bases aligning to TRBD1. CDR1 SNHLY and CDR2 FYNNEI come from the germline V gene. There are 16 residues in the CDR3. After removal of 6 bases from V and 1 base from J, the junction contained 6 bases not matched to a gene. CDR3 residues: CASRVDRGLNTGELFF. CDR3 in DNA: TGTGCCAGCAGGGTGGACAGGGGACTGAACACCGGGGAGCTGTTTTTT. Complete variable domain (other parts from reference TRBV2 and TRBJ2-2): EPEVTQTPSHQVTQMGQEVILRCVPISNHLYFYWYRQILGQKVEFLVSFYNNEISEKSEIFDDQFSVERPDGSNFTLKIRSTKLEDSAMYFCASRVDRGLNTGELFFGEGSRLTVL.

The chain links TRBV7-8 to TRBJ1-1; tentatively, D is TRBD1 (5 bases). This CDR3 has 21 residues. Germline CDR1 and CDR2: SGHVS and FQNEAQ. V dropped 3 bases and J dropped 2 bases, with 31 bases sitting between them. The CDR3 coding sequence is TGTGCCAGCAGCTTGACTGGATGGCAGGGACTTCGTAACGACCCTAACACTGAAGCTTTCTTT. Translation gives CASSLTGWQGLRNDPNTEAFF.

The chain combines TRBV4-1 with TRBJ1-2, with D unresolved. V gave up 1 base and J gave up 3 bases, with 9 bases separating them. CDR1 MGHRA and CDR2 YSYEKL come from the germline V gene. CDR3 length equals 14 residues. CDR3 coding DNA: TGCGCCAGCAGCCAAGGGGAGACATACTATGGCTACACCTTC. This sequence encodes CASSQGETYYGYTF.

This clonotype was seen just once. The chain recombines TRBV10-3 with TRBJ2-1; possible D gene TRBD1, 6 bases. The DNA end is more similar to TRBJ2-7, so the J call may be wrong. The CDR3 has 16 amino acids. Germline CDR1 and CDR2: ENHRY and SYGVKD. CDR3 sequence (DNA): TGTGCCATCAGTGGCCAGGGGTCTAGCTCCTACAATGAGCAGTACTTC. Translating it yields CAISGQGSSSYNEQYF.

This clonotype was picked up a small number of times. The rearrangement links TRBV29-1 to TRBJ2-5, with TRBD1 matching over 11 bases. This CDR3 is 13 amino acids long. Germline trimming cut 6 bases from V and 5 bases from J; bases unmatched to any gene: 5. Germline V lookup: CDR1 SQVTM, CDR2 ANQGSEA. The CDR3 DNA follows: TGCAGCGTGGGACAGGGGGGTGGTGAGACCCAGTACTTC. It is translated as CSVGQGGGETQYF.

This clonotype was counted only a few times. The rearrangement joins TRBV20-1 to TRBJ1-1; D is perhaps TRBD1 (6 bases). V was cut by 3 bases and J by 0 bases, with 14 bases left in between. Germline lookup yields CDR1 DFQATT and CDR2 SNEGSKA (reference sequence). CDR3 length: 15 amino acids. This CDR3 reads CSARETGHLNTEAFF. For the CDR3, the DNA is TGCAGTGCTAGGGAAACGGGACACTTGAACACTGAAGCTTTCTTT.

This clonotype was counted many times. The chain links TRBV5-1 to TRBJ2-1; D not certain. The germline V and J ends were trimmed by 1 base and 5 bases, with 7 bases remaining between them. Germline values: CDR1 SGHRS, CDR2 YFSETQ. This CDR3 region has 13 residues. The CDR3 is CASSLNSNNEQFF. The CDR3 nucleotides read TGCGCCAGCAGCTTGAACAGTAACAATGAGCAGTTCTTC.

V usage is TRBV7-2 and J usage is TRBJ1-5; 8 nucleotides line up with TRBD1. CDR1 and CDR2 from the germline V gene are SGHTA and FQGNSA. J was trimmed by 0 bases and V by 1 base; bases with no gene match: 5. The CDR3 sequence is 17 residues long. The CDR3 is CASSLGGTGDSNQPQHF. For the CDR3, the DNA is TGTGCCAGCAGCTTAGGCGGGACAGGTGATAGCAATCAGCCCCAGCATTTT.

There are many counts of this clonotype. J is TRBJ2-5 and V is TRBV29-1; 7 bases are a match to TRBD1. The V gene end was trimmed by 4 bases and the J gene end by 2 bases; junction bases not matched to a gene: 4. Germline V lookup: CDR1 SQVTM, CDR2 ANQGSEA. The CDR3 is made up of 13 amino acids. As DNA, the CDR3 is TGCAGCGTTGGGGGACAGCTTCAAGAGACCCAGTACTTC. This codes for CSVGGQLQETQYF.

This sequence joins TRBV6-2 or TRBV6-3 and TRBJ2-3; 10 bases are a match to TRBD1. V trimming: 6 bases; J trimming: 0 bases; junction bases outside the gene matches: 3. The CDR3 runs to 15 residues. Germline V gene lookup returns CDR1 MNHEY and CDR2 SVGEGT. CDR3 protein: CASSDRGRSTDTQYF. In DNA, the CDR3 is TGTGCCAGCAGCGACAGGGGGCGAAGCACAGATACGCAGTATTTT.

The count of this clonotype is one. A clone one base away is much larger, so this may be a read error. The chain uses TRBV4-3 and TRBJ2-1; TRBD2 agrees at 8 bases. The germline gives CDR1 LGHNA, CDR2 YSLEER. The CDR3 runs 17 residues. After removal of 3 bases from V and 7 bases from J, the junction contained 14 bases not matched to a gene. The CDR3 reads CASSQGYSAGVANEQFF. The CDR3, as DNA: TGCGCCAGCAGCCAGGGTTACTCAGCGGGGGTAGCGAATGAGCAGTTCTTC.